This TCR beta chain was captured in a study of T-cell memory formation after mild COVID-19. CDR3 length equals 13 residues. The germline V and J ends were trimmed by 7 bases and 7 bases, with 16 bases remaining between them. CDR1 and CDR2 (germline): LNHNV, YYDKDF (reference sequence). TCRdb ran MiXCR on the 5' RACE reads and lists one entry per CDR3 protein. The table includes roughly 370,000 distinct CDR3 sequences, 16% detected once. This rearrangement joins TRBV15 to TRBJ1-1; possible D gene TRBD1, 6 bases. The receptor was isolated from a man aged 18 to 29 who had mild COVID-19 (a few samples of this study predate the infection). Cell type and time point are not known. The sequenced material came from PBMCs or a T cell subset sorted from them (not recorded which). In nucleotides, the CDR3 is TGTGCCACCACCAGCCAGGGGCTGAGTGAAGCTTTCTTT. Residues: CATTSQGLSEAFF.